Listed here are 27 T cell receptor beta chains from one sample, sequenced in a study of blood T cell repertoires in COVID-19. This table comes from immunoSEQ multiplex PCR, and its TCRdb copy is limited to in-frame clones, with some not included. Found here are 95,000 to 110,000 clones, approximately 89% of them singletons; the top ten hold 5.5% to 8%. The sequenced material came from peripheral blood. The source is a man aged 45 to 65 with active or convalescent COVID-19.

This clone was picked up a small number of times. The gene calls are TRBV5-1 and TRBJ1-2, with a possible D match to TRBD1 (6 bases). Germline loops: CDR1 SGHRS, CDR2 YFSETQ. The V gene lost 4 bases and the J gene lost 5 bases, with 12 bases spanning the gap. The CDR3 runs 13 residues. CDR3 DNA sequence: TGCGCCAGCAGCCCGGACAGTAAATATGGCTACACCTTC. Protein sequence: CASSPDSKYGYTF. Variable domain in full (rest from reference TRBV5-1 and TRBJ1-2): KAGVTQTPRYLIKTRGQQVTLSCSPISGHRSVSWYQQTPGQGLQFLFEYFSETQRNKGNFPGRFSGRQFSNSRSEMNVSTLELGDSALYLCASSPDSKYGYTFGSGTRLTVV.

The chain has TRBV28 and TRBJ2-1; the D gene is possibly TRBD1 (6 bases). CDR3 length: 17 residues. Per the germline V gene, CDR1 is MDHEN and CDR2 is SYDVKM. V lost 5 bases, J lost 1 base, and 18 bases lay in between. The CDR3 sequence: CASSPERLRGSYNEQFF. DNA of the CDR3: TGTGCCAGCAGTCCCGAGAGGCTCAGGGGTTCCTACAATGAGCAGTTCTTC.

This clone was seen just once. The V and J genes are TRBV4-3 and TRBJ1-1; 7 nucleotides match TRBD1. The CDR3 has 16 residues. Germline V gives CDR1 LGHNA, CDR2 YSLEER. Losses at the gene ends were 0 bases for V and 3 bases for J; bases not matched to a gene: 7. This chain's CDR3 is CASSQDPAGGHTEAFF. The CDR3, as DNA: TGCGCCAGCAGCCAAGATCCCGCAGGGGGTCACACTGAAGCTTTCTTT.

The chain joins TRBV7-6 to TRBJ2-5; 7 nucleotides line up with TRBD2. V was pared by 5 bases and J by 5 bases, with 8 bases of the junction left unmatched. The CDR3 sequence is 14 residues long. Germline V gene data show CDR1 as SGHVS and CDR2 as FNYEAQ. The CDR3 bases are TGTGCCAGCAGCACTCAGACTAGCCGGGAGACCCAGTACTTC. As protein: CASSTQTSRETQYF.

The V call is TRBV6-5, the J call TRBJ1-1; TRBD1 aligns across 7 bases. Germline CDR1 is MNHEY and CDR2 is SVGAGI. This CDR3 contains 15 residues. The V gene end was trimmed by 4 bases and the J gene end by 2 bases; junction bases not matched to a gene: 7. The CDR3 loop is CASSSDREVNTEAFF. For the CDR3, the DNA is TGTGCCAGCAGTTCCGACAGGGAGGTTAACACTGAAGCTTTCTTT.

The chain is built from TRBV3-1 (or the pseudogene TRBV3-2) and TRBJ2-1, with 10 bases aligning to TRBD1. The germline CDR1 and CDR2 sequences are LGHDT and YNNKEL (reference sequence). J lost 4 bases, V lost 3 bases, and 6 bases had no gene match. This CDR3 is built from 16 residues. CDR3 residues: CASSHGTGEGYNEQFF. The CDR3 bases are TGTGCCAGCAGCCATGGGACAGGGGAGGGGTACAATGAGCAGTTCTTC.

The chain has TRBV11-2 and TRBJ1-4; TRBD1 might be the D (6 bases). CDR1 is SGHAT, CDR2 FQNNGV, per germline. V lost 3 bases and J lost 7, with 9 bases in between. The CDR3 length is 13 residues. The CDR3 nucleotides are TGTGCCAGCAGCTTCAGGGGAACTGAAAAACTGTTTTTT. Translating gives CASSFRGTEKLFF.

This clone turned up a few times. The chain carries TRBV4-3 and TRBJ1-2; D is possibly TRBD1 (6 bases). There are 15 residues in the CDR3. V was cut by 3 bases and J by 7 bases, with 18 bases left in between. Germline values: CDR1 LGHNA, CDR2 YSLEER. The CDR3 is CASSHGGGGQAGYTF. As DNA, the CDR3 is TGCGCCAGCAGCCACGGTGGGGGGGGGCAGGCTGGCTACACCTTC.

The genes are TRBV4-3 and TRBJ1-1; weak D call: TRBD1 (6 bases). This CDR3 is 16 amino acids long. Germline assignment: CDR1 LGHNA and CDR2 YSLEER. The V gene lost 0 bases and the J gene lost 0 bases, with 11 bases spanning the gap. The CDR3 sequence: CASSQDYRVMNTEAFF. The CDR3 region has the DNA TGCGCCAGCAGCCAAGATTACAGGGTCATGAACACTGAAGCTTTCTTT.

The V and J genes are TRBV30 and TRBJ2-2, with 10 positions matching TRBD2. Trimming took 5 bases from V and 5 from J; bases not matched to a gene: 8. Germline V gene sequence: CDR1 GTSNPN, CDR2 SVGIG (reference sequence). CDR3 size: 15 residues. The CDR3 protein is CAWATSGAETGELFF. Written as DNA, the CDR3 is TGTGCCTGGGCTACTAGCGGGGCGGAGACCGGGGAGCTGTTTTTT.

This clone was seen once. V and J are TRBV30 and TRBJ2-7; tentative D call: TRBD2 (7 bases). The CDR3 has 16 amino acids. Trimming pared 0 bases from V and 4 bases from J, leaving 19 bases between. Germline CDR1 GTSNPN, CDR2 SVGIG (reference sequence). The CDR3 protein is CAWSVEGRGGSYEQYF. In nucleotides, the CDR3 is TGTGCCTGGAGTGTAGAAGGGAGGGGGGGGAGTTACGAGCAGTACTTC.

This chain connects TRBV27 to TRBJ2-7, with a possible D match to TRBD2 (5 bases). This CDR3 comprises 13 residues. V lost 3 bases and J lost 6, with 12 bases in between. The germline V gene has CDR1 MNHEY and CDR2 SMNVEV (reference sequence). Here the CDR3 DNA reads TGTGCCAGCAGTTTGTCGGGCAGCGGCGAGCAGTACTTC. Translating gives CASSLSGSGEQYF.

The genes are TRBV27 and TRBJ1-2; D not certain. Germline V gives CDR1 MNHEY, CDR2 SMNVEV (reference sequence). Trimming took 8 bases from V and 7 from J, leaving 20 bases between them. The CDR3 has 14 residues. As DNA, the CDR3 is TGTGCCAGCCGGACTGGGAATTCCTTCTCTGGCTACACCTTC. Its translation is CASRTGNSFSGYTF.

CDR3 in amino acids: CASSLRDRGAEAFF. CDR3 in DNA: TGTGCCAGCAGCTTGAGGGACAGGGGCGCTGAAGCTTTCTTT. This chain links TRBV13 with TRBJ1-1, with 10 bases matching TRBD1. The germline V gene has CDR1 PRHDT and CDR2 FYEKMQ (reference sequence). The CDR3 is 14 amino acids. V shed 3 bases, J shed 6 bases, and the junction held 4 bases outside the gene matches.

The chain employs TRBV19 and TRBJ2-6, with D possibly TRBD1 on 5 matching bases. Germline V gene sequence: CDR1 LNHDA, CDR2 SQIVND (reference sequence). The V end lost 5 bases, the J end lost 0 bases, and 11 bases lay between the germline ends. CDR3 length equals 16 residues. CDR3 sequence: CASSVNRFSGANVLTF. CDR3 DNA: TGTGCCAGTAGTGTTAACAGGTTCTCTGGGGCCAACGTCCTGACTTTC.

This clone was counted a single time. The chain uses TRBV19 and TRBJ2-1; D is unclear. The CDR3 extends over 17 amino acids. Trimming took 1 base from V and 0 from J, leaving 13 bases between them. Germline lookup yields CDR1 LNHDA and CDR2 SQIVND (reference sequence). In nucleotides, the CDR3 is TGTGCCAGTAGTATAGCGGGTAGCCCCCTCTCCTACAATGAGCAGTTCTTC. It is translated as CASSIAGSPLSYNEQFF.

In its sample, this clone was seen once. The rearrangement uses TRBV21-1 and TRBJ1-1. TRBV21-1 is classified as a pseudogene. This CDR3 spans 16 amino acids. This CDR3 is CASSKALRYLNTEAFF. In DNA form, the CDR3 reads TGTGCCAGCAGCAAAGCGCTCCGGTACCTAAACACTGAAGCTTTCTTT.

V is TRBV18 and J is TRBJ2-3, with 11 bases lining up with TRBD2. Germline V gene sequence: CDR1 KGHSH, CDR2 LQKENI. Losses at the gene ends were 6 bases for V and 5 bases for J; bases not matched to a gene: 1. The CDR3 runs 13 residues. In DNA form, the CDR3 reads TGTGCCAGCTCGACTAGCGGGATAGATACGCAGTATTTT. Amino acids: CASSTSGIDTQYF.

The chain links TRBV4-1 to TRBJ1-2, with D unresolved. Germline V lookup: CDR1 MGHRA, CDR2 YSYEKL. V was pared by 0 bases and J by 2 bases, with 10 bases between. The CDR3 consists of 15 residues. The CDR3 reads CASSQDRRTNYGYTF. The CDR3 DNA reads as TGCGCCAGCAGCCAAGATAGGAGGACCAACTATGGCTACACCTTC.

The genes are TRBV11-3 and TRBJ2-2; TRBD2 matches 10 bases. V lost 1 base and J lost 0; bases outside the gene matches: 11. The CDR3 is 20 amino acids. In germline, CDR1 is SGHNT, CDR2 YENEEA. The CDR3 nucleotides are TGTGCCAGCAGCTTAGCAGGCCCGACCGGACTAGCGGCGAACACCGGGGAGCTGTTTTTT. Translating gives CASSLAGPTGLAANTGELFF.

The chain couples TRBV2 to TRBJ2-2; D may be TRBD2 (5 bases). The CDR3 loop spans 15 amino acids. Germline loops: CDR1 SNHLY, CDR2 FYNNEI. Trimming took off 6 bases at V and 4 bases at J, with 15 bases between the two ends. CDR3 DNA sequence: TGTGCCAGCAGGGAGCTAGCTTCGGGCACCGGGGAGCTGTTTTTT. Protein product: CASRELASGTGELFF.

The genes are TRBV5-1 and TRBJ2-7; 11 nucleotides line up with TRBD2. V shed 5 bases and J 5 bases; nucleotides not matched to a gene: 12. This CDR3 contains 16 residues. Looked up from germline, CDR1 is SGHRS and CDR2 is YFSETQ. The CDR3 is CASRHILAGGYHEQYF. CDR3 in DNA: TGCGCCAGCAGACACATTTTAGCGGGAGGGTACCACGAGCAGTACTTC. Full variable domain (outside the CDR3, taken from reference TRBV5-1 and TRBJ2-7): KAGVTQTPRYLIKTRGQQVTLSCSPISGHRSVSWYQQTPGQGLQFLFEYFSETQRNKGNFPGRFSGRQFSNSRSEMNVSTLELGDSALYLCASRHILAGGYHEQYFGPGTRLTVT.

The chain is built from TRBV10-1 and TRBJ2-4; perhaps TRBD1 as D (6 bases). Trimming cost V 4 bases and J 13 bases, with 17 bases left between them. This CDR3 comprises 13 residues. Germline V lookup: CDR1 WNHNN, CDR2 SYGVQD (reference sequence). DNA for the CDR3: TGCGCCAGCAGTGCCGTCCCCGACAGGAACCAGTACTTC. Its translation is CASSAVPDRNQYF.

This chain uses TRBV5-6 with TRBJ1-1; maybe TRBD1 (5 bases). Germline V gene data show CDR1 as SGHDT and CDR2 as YYEEEE. This CDR3 is 14 amino acids long. The V gene lost 1 base and the J gene lost 9 bases, with 16 bases spanning the gap. Here the CDR3 DNA reads TGTGCCAGCAGCTTGACCCCGGGACTCCTGAAAGCTTTCTTT. Protein product: CASSLTPGLLKAFF.

The chain is built from TRBV28 and TRBJ1-2, with 7 bases fitting TRBD1. Germline values: CDR1 MDHEN, CDR2 SYDVKM. There are 15 residues in the CDR3. Germline trimming cut 2 bases from V and 4 bases from J; bases unmatched to any gene: 7. The CDR3, as DNA: TGTGCCAGCAGTTTAACGACAGGGCGGGGCTATGGCTACACCTTC. Protein: CASSLTTGRGYGYTF.

The chain has TRBV10-3 and TRBJ1-2; 10 nucleotides match TRBD1. The V gene's germline CDR1 is ENHRY and CDR2 SYGVKD. The CDR3 consists of 17 residues. V lost 0 bases to trimming and J lost 3 bases; unmatched junction nucleotides: 7. The CDR3 is CAISESRTGGEDYGYTF. CDR3 in DNA: TGTGCCATCAGTGAGTCGAGGACAGGGGGAGAGGACTATGGCTACACCTTC.

The V and J genes are TRBV6-5 and TRBJ2-1, with TRBD1 matching over 7 bases. CDR1 is MNHEY, CDR2 SVGAGI, per germline. V gave up 8 bases and J gave up 6 bases; unmatched junction bases: 7. There are 13 residues in the CDR3. CDR3 residues: CASVDRVSNEQFF. DNA of the CDR3: TGTGCCAGCGTTGACAGGGTATCCAATGAGCAGTTCTTC.